One sample yielded the 25 T cell receptor beta chains listed below, sequenced in a study of T-cell memory formation after mild COVID-19. TCRdb fed the 5' RACE reads into MiXCR, producing one record per CDR3 protein. The sample shows 150,000 to 200,000 distinct CDR3 sequences, more than 9% of them seen only once. Sequenced sample: PBMCs or a T cell subset sorted from them (not recorded which). Source of these receptors: a man in his late teens or twenties who had mild COVID-19 (a few samples of this study predate the infection). Cell type and time point are not known.

This chain links TRBV20-1 with TRBJ2-5, with D unclear. Germline V CDR1 and CDR2: DFQATT, SNEGSKA (reference sequence). This CDR3 has 13 residues. V dropped 6 bases and J dropped 1 base, with 12 bases sitting between them. The CDR3 DNA sequence: TGCAGTGCCCCAAGAGCGTCCCAAGAGACCCAGTACTTC. This sequence encodes CSAPRASQETQYF.

In this sample, this clonotype turned up many times. The genes are TRBV20-1 and TRBJ2-4; D is undetermined. V was shortened by 6 bases and J by 0 bases, with 9 bases between the two germline ends. Germline V gene lookup returns CDR1 DFQATT and CDR2 SNEGSKA (reference sequence). This CDR3 has 13 residues. The CDR3 spells CSAADLAKNIQYF. CDR3 bases: TGCAGTGCGGCAGATTTAGCCAAAAACATTCAGTACTTC.

The sample holds one count of this clonotype. This chain connects TRBV4-1 to TRBJ2-5; 10 bases agree with TRBD2. V lost 4 bases to trimming and J lost 5 bases; unmatched junction nucleotides: 10. This CDR3 contains 16 residues. CDR1 is MGHRA and CDR2 is YSYEKL in the germline V gene. CDR3: CASSRFSGGLWETQYF. In nucleotides, the CDR3 is TGCGCCAGCAGCCGGTTTAGCGGGGGGCTATGGGAGACCCAGTACTTC.

This clonotype turned up a few times. The rearrangement uses TRBV11-2 and TRBJ2-1; 9 bases are shared with TRBD2. The CDR3 runs 16 residues. V shed 4 bases and J 0 bases; nucleotides not matched to a gene: 4. Germline assignment: CDR1 SGHAT and CDR2 FQNNGV. CDR3 bases: TGTGCCAGCAGCTCCTTAGCGGGGGTCTCCTACAATGAGCAGTTCTTC. Protein sequence: CASSSLAGVSYNEQFF. Based on the CDR3 plus reference TRBV11-2 and TRBJ2-1, the full variable domain is EAGVAQSPRYKIIEKRQSVAFWCNPISGHATLYWYQQILGQGPKLLIQFQNNGVVDDSQLPKDRFSAERLKGVDSTLKIQPAKLEDSAVYLCASSSLAGVSYNEQFFGPGTRLTVL.

The chain is built from TRBV11-2 and TRBJ1-5; D unresolved. CDR3 length: 14 amino acids. The germline V gene has CDR1 SGHAT and CDR2 FQNNGV. V was shortened by 4 bases and J by 10 bases, with 17 bases between the two germline ends. This CDR3 reads CASSSHGVGEPQHF. CDR3 in DNA: TGTGCCAGCAGCTCCCACGGGGTCGGGGAACCCCAGCATTTT.

The chain carries TRBV28 and TRBJ2-7; no reliable D call. Trimming pared 7 bases from V and 6 bases from J, leaving 16 bases between. CDR3 length: 13 amino acids. The V gene's germline CDR1 is MDHEN and CDR2 SYDVKM. Written as DNA, the CDR3 is TGTGCCAGCACTACCGACCGGGCCGGCGAGCAGTACGTC. This sequence encodes CASTTDRAGEQYV.

The V gene is TRBV2, the J gene TRBJ1-2, with a possible D match to TRBD1 (5 bases). With 6 bases removed from V and 14 bases from J, the gap between germline ends came to 16 bases. The germline V gene has CDR1 SNHLY and CDR2 FYNNEI. The CDR3 length is 11 residues. Here the CDR3 DNA reads TGTGCCAGCAGCGGGGCTTCCGAATGGACCTTC. Its protein is CASSGASEWTF. Using reference TRBV2 and TRBJ1-2 for the parts outside the CDR3, the full variable domain is EPEVTQTPSHQVTQMGQEVILRCVPISNHLYFYWYRQILGQKVEFLVSFYNNEISEKSEIFDDQFSVERPDGSNFTLKIRSTKLEDSAMYFCASSGASEWTFGSGTRLTVV.

The sample holds a few counts of this clonotype. This chain uses TRBV6-5 with TRBJ1-4; 9 bases fit TRBD1. The CDR3 is 15 residues long. In germline, CDR1 is MNHEY, CDR2 SVGAGI. After removal of 5 bases from V and 5 bases from J, the junction contained 6 bases not matched to a gene. The CDR3 DNA reads as TGTGCCAGCAGTACGGTCGGGACAGGGAATGAAAAACTGTTTTTT. Translation gives CASSTVGTGNEKLFF.

This clonotype appeared many times. The CDR3 loop reads CSVARDGPQETQYF. In DNA form, the CDR3 reads TGCAGCGTTGCCCGGGACGGTCCACAAGAGACCCAGTACTTC. V and J are TRBV29-1 and TRBJ2-5, with D possibly called TRBD1 or TRBD2 (5 bases each). From germline, CDR1 is SQVTM and CDR2 ANQGSEA. This CDR3 is built from 14 residues. Trimming took off 4 bases at V and 2 bases at J, with 14 bases between the two ends.

V gene TRBV6-6 combines with J gene TRBJ1-5, with D unresolved. Trimming took 4 bases from V and 3 from J, leaving 7 bases between them. Looked up from germline, CDR1 is MNHNY and CDR2 is SVGAGI (reference sequence). CDR3 length: 13 amino acids. CDR3 in DNA: TGTGCCAGCAGTTCAACAGCCAATCAGCCCCAGCATTTT. Amino acids: CASSSTANQPQHF.

This clonotype was recorded a few times. The rearrangement links TRBV6-6 to TRBJ1-6, with TRBD1 matching over 8 bases. Trimming removed 7 bases from V and 8 bases from J; junction bases left unmatched: 7. Germline CDR1 and CDR2: MNHNY and SVGAGI (reference sequence). This CDR3 comprises 14 residues. For the CDR3, the DNA is TGTGCCAGCAAAAGGACAGGGTTGGATTCACCCCTCCACTTT. Its protein is CASKRTGLDSPLHF.

The V gene is TRBV12-3 or TRBV12-4, the J gene TRBJ2-7, with 10 positions matching TRBD2. This CDR3 spans 14 amino acids. With 8 bases clipped from V and 4 bases from J, the junction kept 8 bases outside the gene matches. The CDR3 reads CASGQRGGPYEQYF. The CDR3 coding sequence is TGTGCCAGCGGCCAGCGGGGGGGCCCTTACGAGCAGTACTTC.

The V gene is TRBV28, the J gene TRBJ2-1; 8 bases match TRBD1. Trimming at V came to 6 bases and at J to 6 bases, leaving 7 bases not matched to a gene. The CDR3 is 14 residues long. CDR1 and CDR2 from the germline V gene are MDHEN and SYDVKM. Here the CDR3 DNA reads TGTGCCAGCAGAGACCCGGGACAGGCCAATGAGCAGTTCTTC. As protein: CASRDPGQANEQFF. Drawing the rest from reference TRBV28 and TRBJ2-1, the complete variable domain is DVKVTQSSRYLVKRTGEKVFLECVQDMDHENMFWYRQDPGLGLRLIYFSYDVKMKEKGDIPEGYSVSREKKERFSLILESASTNQTSMYLCASRDPGQANEQFFGPGTRLTVL.

The rearrangement uses TRBV4-1 and TRBJ1-4; maybe TRBD1 (5 bases). The CDR3 has 13 amino acids. V was trimmed by 1 base and J by 10 bases, leaving 10 bases between them. Germline assignment: CDR1 MGHRA and CDR2 YSYEKL. The CDR3 DNA reads as TGCGCCAGCAGCCAAGTTGGGACCGGAAAACTGTTTTTT. Translating gives CASSQVGTGKLFF.

V gene TRBV2 combines with J gene TRBJ1-5, with TRBD1 as a possible D gene (5 bases). Germline loops: CDR1 SNHLY, CDR2 FYNNEI. With 7 bases removed from V and 4 bases from J, the gap between germline ends came to 14 bases. The CDR3 length is 14 residues. The chain's CDR3 is CASNLGRANQPQHF. The CDR3 DNA is TGTGCCAGCAATTTGGGCAGGGCAAATCAGCCCCAGCATTTT.

This clonotype came up a few times. The chain links TRBV7-8 to TRBJ1-4, with D tentatively TRBD1 (6 bases). The CDR3 length is 15 residues. V was clipped by 5 bases and J by 7 bases, with 17 bases between them. Germline loops: CDR1 SGHVS, CDR2 FQNEAQ. This CDR3 reads CASSPAPGAGEKLFF. The DNA for the CDR3 is TGTGCCAGCAGCCCCGCCCCGGGGGCCGGTGAAAAACTGTTTTTT.

The table lists this clonotype with a count of one. The J gene is TRBJ1-2, the V gene TRBV4-1; D ambiguous. Trimming removed 7 bases from V and 3 bases from J, with 15 bases in between. The CDR3 is made up of 14 amino acids. Germline V gene sequence: CDR1 MGHRA, CDR2 YSYEKL. CDR3: CASTRQVGDYGYTF. The CDR3 DNA reads TGCGCCAGCACCCGCCAGGTTGGGGACTATGGCTACACCTTC.

The rearrangement links TRBV11-2 to TRBJ2-3; 11 bases are shared with TRBD2. The CDR3 contains 16 residues. Germline values: CDR1 SGHAT, CDR2 FQNNGV. Germline trimming cut 5 bases from V and 0 bases from J; bases unmatched to any gene: 4. CDR3 DNA: TGTGCCAGCAGCCTTAGCGGGGGGGAAAGCACAGATACGCAGTATTTT. Protein product: CASSLSGGESTDTQYF. The complete variable domain, with remaining parts taken from reference TRBV11-2 and TRBJ2-3, reads EAGVAQSPRYKIIEKRQSVAFWCNPISGHATLYWYQQILGQGPKLLIQFQNNGVVDDSQLPKDRFSAERLKGVDSTLKIQPAKLEDSAVYLCASSLSGGESTDTQYFGPGTRLTVL.

There are many counts of this clonotype. The gene calls are TRBV5-1 and TRBJ2-2; D is ambiguous. With 0 bases removed from V and 5 bases from J, the gap between germline ends came to 5 bases. Germline CDR1 and CDR2: SGHRS and YFSETQ. This CDR3 has 13 amino acids. CDR3 coding DNA: TGCGCCAGCAGCTTGGGAGTAACCGGGGAGCTGTTTTTT. It codes for CASSLGVTGELFF. Looking up the rest from reference TRBV5-1 and TRBJ2-2 gives the full variable domain: KAGVTQTPRYLIKTRGQQVTLSCSPISGHRSVSWYQQTPGQGLQFLFEYFSETQRNKGNFPGRFSGRQFSNSRSEMNVSTLELGDSALYLCASSLGVTGELFFGEGSRLTVL.

The table lists this clonotype with a few counts. This chain links TRBV20-1 with TRBJ2-5; D call uncertain. The CDR3 has 13 residues. V was pared by 3 bases and J by 1 base, with 9 bases between. Germline CDR1 is DFQATT and CDR2 is SNEGSKA (reference sequence). In DNA form, the CDR3 reads TGCAGTGCTAGTGAGACGGCCCAAGAGACCCAGTACTTC. It is translated as CSASETAQETQYF.

This clonotype was detected a few times. The rearrangement links TRBV7-3 to TRBJ1-1; the D gene is possibly TRBD1 (5 bases). Trimming took off 4 bases at V and 4 bases at J, with 13 bases between the two ends. The CDR3 extends over 14 amino acids. CDR1 is SGHTA and CDR2 is FQGTGA in the germline V gene. CDR3 bases: TGTGCCAGCAGCTACCGTTCAGGGTCCACTGAAGCTTTCTTT. Protein: CASSYRSGSTEAFF.

The gene calls are TRBV4-1 and TRBJ2-3; TRBD1 might be the D (5 bases). V shed 0 bases and J shed 3 bases, with 13 bases lying between them. Germline V gene data show CDR1 as MGHRA and CDR2 as YSYEKL. The CDR3 length is 16 residues. The CDR3 loop is CASSQDPRQPTDTQYF. In DNA, the CDR3 is TGCGCCAGCAGCCAAGATCCCAGACAGCCTACAGATACGCAGTATTTT.

Only a few counts were recorded for this clonotype. The chain recombines TRBV7-2 with TRBJ2-5; no firm D call. This CDR3 region has 15 residues. Trimming left V 1 base short and J 5 bases short, with 14 bases between. Per the germline V gene, CDR1 is SGHTA and CDR2 is FQGNSA. CDR3: CASSLVFSGTETQYF. The CDR3 coding sequence is TGTGCCAGCAGCTTAGTGTTTAGTGGAACGGAGACCCAGTACTTC. Combining the CDR3 with reference TRBV7-2 and TRBJ2-5 gives the whole variable domain GAGVSQSPSNKVTEKGKDVELRCDPISGHTALYWYRQSLGQGLEFLIYFQGNSAPDKSGLPSDRFSAERTGGSVSTLTIQRTQQEDSAVYLCASSLVFSGTETQYFGPGTRLLVL.

This clonotype was seen a handful of times. V is TRBV4-1 and J is TRBJ2-1; 7 bases agree with TRBD1. The germline gives CDR1 MGHRA, CDR2 YSYEKL. The length of the CDR3 is 17 residues. V dropped 5 bases and J dropped 3; count of bases not matched to a gene: 13. This chain's CDR3 is CASSVNPGTANYNEQFF. CDR3 bases: TGCGCCAGCAGCGTCAATCCCGGGACAGCTAACTACAATGAGCAGTTCTTC.

In its sample, this clonotype was seen a few times. The chain carries TRBV10-3 and TRBJ1-6; 7 bases are a match to TRBD1. The V segment lost 2 bases and the J segment 0 bases; nucleotides outside the gene matches: 1. Germline CDR1 reads ENHRY; CDR2 reads SYGVKD. CDR3 length: 16 residues. CDR3 protein: CAISERGLSYNSPLHF. CDR3 in DNA: TGTGCCATCAGTGAGAGGGGGCTCTCCTATAATTCACCCCTCCACTTT.